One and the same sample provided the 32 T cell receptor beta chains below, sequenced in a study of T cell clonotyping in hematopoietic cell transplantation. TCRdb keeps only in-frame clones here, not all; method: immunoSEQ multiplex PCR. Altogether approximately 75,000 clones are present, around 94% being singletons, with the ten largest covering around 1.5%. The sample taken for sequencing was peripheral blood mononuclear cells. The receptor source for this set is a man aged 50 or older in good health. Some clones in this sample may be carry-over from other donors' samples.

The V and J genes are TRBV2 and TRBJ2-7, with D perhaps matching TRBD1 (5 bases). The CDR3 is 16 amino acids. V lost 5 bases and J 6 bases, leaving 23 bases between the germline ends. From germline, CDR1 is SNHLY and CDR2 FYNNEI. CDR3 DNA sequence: TGTGCCAGCAGTTGGGGCCCCTCTACCAACTACGGCGAGCAGTACTTC. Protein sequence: CASSWGPSTNYGEQYF.

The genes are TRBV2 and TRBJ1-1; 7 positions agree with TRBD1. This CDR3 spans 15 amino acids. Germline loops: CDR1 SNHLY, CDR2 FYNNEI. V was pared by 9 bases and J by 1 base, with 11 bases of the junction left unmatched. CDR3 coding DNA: TGTGCCAGGGAGGGGGCCGGGGAGCGGAACACTGAAGCTTTCTTT. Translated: CAREGAGERNTEAFF.

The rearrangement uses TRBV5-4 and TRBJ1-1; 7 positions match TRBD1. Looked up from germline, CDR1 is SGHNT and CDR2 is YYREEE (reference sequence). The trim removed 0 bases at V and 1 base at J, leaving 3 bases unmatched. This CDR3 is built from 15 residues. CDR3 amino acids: CASSLVGTENTEAFF. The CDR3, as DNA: TGTGCCAGCAGCTTGGTTGGGACAGAGAACACTGAAGCTTTCTTT.

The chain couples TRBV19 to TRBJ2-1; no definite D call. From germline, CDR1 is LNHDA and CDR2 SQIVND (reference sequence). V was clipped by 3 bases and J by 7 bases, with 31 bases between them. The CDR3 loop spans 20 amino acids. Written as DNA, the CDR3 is TGTGCCAGTAGTATTTTCTCCTTTCGGAATCGCCGGGTGGTGGGGAATGAGCAGTTCTTC. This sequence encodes CASSIFSFRNRRVVGNEQFF.

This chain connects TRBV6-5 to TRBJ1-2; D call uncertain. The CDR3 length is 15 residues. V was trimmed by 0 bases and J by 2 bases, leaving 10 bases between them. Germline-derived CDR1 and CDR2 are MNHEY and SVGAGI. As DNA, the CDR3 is TGTGCCAGCAGTTACTCAACGGCGGGGAACTATGGCTACACCTTC. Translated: CASSYSTAGNYGYTF.

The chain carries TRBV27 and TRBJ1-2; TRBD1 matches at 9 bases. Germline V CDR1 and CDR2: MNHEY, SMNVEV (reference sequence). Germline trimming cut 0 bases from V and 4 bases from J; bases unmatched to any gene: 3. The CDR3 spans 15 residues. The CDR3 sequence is CASSLSDRGGYGYTF. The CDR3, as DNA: TGTGCCAGCAGTTTATCGGACAGGGGAGGCTATGGCTACACCTTC.

The chain's CDR3 is CSVDYRAGNTEAFF. In DNA, the CDR3 is TGCAGCGTTGACTATAGGGCGGGGAACACTGAAGCTTTCTTT. This chain connects TRBV29-1 to TRBJ1-1; D gene uncertain. Germline assignment: CDR1 SQVTM and CDR2 ANQGSEA. V dropped 3 bases and J dropped 1 base, with 12 bases sitting between them. The CDR3 spans 14 residues.

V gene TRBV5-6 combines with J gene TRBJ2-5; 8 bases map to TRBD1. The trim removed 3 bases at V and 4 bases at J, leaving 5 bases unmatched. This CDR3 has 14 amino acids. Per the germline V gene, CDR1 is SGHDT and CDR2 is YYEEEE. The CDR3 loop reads CASSSGQGVETQYF. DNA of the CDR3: TGTGCCAGCAGCTCCGGACAGGGCGTAGAGACCCAGTACTTC.

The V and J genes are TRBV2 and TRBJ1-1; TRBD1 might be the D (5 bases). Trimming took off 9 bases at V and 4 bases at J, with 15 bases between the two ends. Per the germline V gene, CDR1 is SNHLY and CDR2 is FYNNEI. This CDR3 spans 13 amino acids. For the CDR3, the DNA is TGTGCCAGTGGGGGAGAGGGAGGCACTGAAGCTTTCTTT. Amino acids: CASGGEGGTEAFF.

The DNA for the CDR3 is TGTGCCAGCAGCAAGGACAATTTAGGTGGCTACACCTTC. Its protein product is CASSKDNLGGYTF. This chain uses TRBV11-2 with TRBJ1-2, with D perhaps matching TRBD1 (5 bases). The CDR3 covers 13 residues. V lost 5 bases and J 7 bases, leaving 14 bases between the germline ends. The germline V gene encodes CDR1 SGHAT and CDR2 FQNNGV. The whole variable domain, remainder taken from reference TRBV11-2 and TRBJ1-2, is EAGVAQSPRYKIIEKRQSVAFWCNPISGHATLYWYQQILGQGPKLLIQFQNNGVVDDSQLPKDRFSAERLKGVDSTLKIQPAKLEDSAVYLCASSKDNLGGYTFGSGTRLTVV.

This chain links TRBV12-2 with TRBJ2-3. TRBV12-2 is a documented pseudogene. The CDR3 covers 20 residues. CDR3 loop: CASRFIVSGARVLGTDTQYF. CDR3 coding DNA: TGTGCAAGTCGCTTTATTGTATCGGGGGCCCGAGTACTAGGCACAGATACGCAGTATTTT.

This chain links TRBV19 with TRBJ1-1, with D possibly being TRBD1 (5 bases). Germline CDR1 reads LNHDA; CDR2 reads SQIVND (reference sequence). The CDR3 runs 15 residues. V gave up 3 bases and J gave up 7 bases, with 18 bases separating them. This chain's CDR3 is CASSIGGSRKGEAFF. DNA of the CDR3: TGTGCCAGTAGTATTGGGGGGAGCCGGAAGGGTGAAGCTTTCTTT.

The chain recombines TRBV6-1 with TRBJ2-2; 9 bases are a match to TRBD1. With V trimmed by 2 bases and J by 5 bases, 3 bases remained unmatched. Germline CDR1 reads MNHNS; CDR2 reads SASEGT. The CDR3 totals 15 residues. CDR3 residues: CASSERDRVTGELFF. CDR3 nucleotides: TGTGCCAGCAGTGAACGGGACAGGGTTACCGGGGAGCTGTTTTTT.

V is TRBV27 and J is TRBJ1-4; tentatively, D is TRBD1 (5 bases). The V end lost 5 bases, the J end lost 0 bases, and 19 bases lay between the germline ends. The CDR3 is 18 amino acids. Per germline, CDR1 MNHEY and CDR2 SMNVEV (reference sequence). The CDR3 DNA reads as TGTGCCAGCAGTCCATGGTTTGGGGCCCGTGCAACTAATGAAAAACTGTTTTTT. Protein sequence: CASSPWFGARATNEKLFF.

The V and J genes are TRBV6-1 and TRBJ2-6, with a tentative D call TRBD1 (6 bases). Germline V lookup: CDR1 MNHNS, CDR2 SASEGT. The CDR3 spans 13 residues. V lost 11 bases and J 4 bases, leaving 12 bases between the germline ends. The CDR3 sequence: CAAGQLGANVLTF. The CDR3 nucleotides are TGTGCCGCAGGACAGTTAGGGGCCAACGTCCTGACTTTC.

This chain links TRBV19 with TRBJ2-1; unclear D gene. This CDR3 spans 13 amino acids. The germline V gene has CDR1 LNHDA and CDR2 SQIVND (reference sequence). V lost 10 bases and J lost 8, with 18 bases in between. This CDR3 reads CATLYPSGDEQFF. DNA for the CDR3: TGTGCCACCTTATATCCCAGTGGGGATGAGCAGTTCTTC.

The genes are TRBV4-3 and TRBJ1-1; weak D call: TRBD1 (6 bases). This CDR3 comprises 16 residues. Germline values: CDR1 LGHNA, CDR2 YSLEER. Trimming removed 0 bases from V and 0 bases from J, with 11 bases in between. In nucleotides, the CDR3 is TGCGCCAGCAGCCAAGATGGGGGCCAGCTGAACACTGAAGCTTTCTTT. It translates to CASSQDGGQLNTEAFF.

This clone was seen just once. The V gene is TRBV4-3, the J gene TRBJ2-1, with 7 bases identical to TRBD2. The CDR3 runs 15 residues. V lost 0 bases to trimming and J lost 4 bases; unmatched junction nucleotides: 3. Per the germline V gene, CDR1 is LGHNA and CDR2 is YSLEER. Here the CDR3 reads CASSQDGRFYNEQFF. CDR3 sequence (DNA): TGCGCCAGCAGCCAAGACGGGAGGTTTTACAATGAGCAGTTCTTC.

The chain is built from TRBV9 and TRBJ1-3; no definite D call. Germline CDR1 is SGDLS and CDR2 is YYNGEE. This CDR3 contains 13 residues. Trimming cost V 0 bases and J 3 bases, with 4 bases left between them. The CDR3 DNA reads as TGTGCCAGCAGCGTAGATAGTGGAAACACCATATATTTT. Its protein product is CASSVDSGNTIYF.

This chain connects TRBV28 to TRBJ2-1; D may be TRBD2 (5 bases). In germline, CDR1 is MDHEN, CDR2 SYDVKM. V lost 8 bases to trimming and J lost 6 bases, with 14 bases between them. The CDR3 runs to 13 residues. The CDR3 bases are TGTGCCAGCCTCCTTAACCGGGGCAATGAGCAGTTCTTC. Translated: CASLLNRGNEQFF.

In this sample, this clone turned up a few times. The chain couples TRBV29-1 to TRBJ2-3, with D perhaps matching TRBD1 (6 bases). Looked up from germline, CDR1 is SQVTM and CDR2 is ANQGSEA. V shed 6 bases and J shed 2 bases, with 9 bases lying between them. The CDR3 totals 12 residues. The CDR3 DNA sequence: TGCAGCGTGGTGGGACACACAGATACGCAGTATTTT. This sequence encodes CSVVGHTDTQYF.

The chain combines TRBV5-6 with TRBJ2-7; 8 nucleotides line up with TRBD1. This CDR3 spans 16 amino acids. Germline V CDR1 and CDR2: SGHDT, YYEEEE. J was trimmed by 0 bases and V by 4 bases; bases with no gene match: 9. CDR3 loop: CASSLGLTGASYEQYF. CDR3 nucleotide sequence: TGTGCCAGCAGCCTGGGCCTGACAGGGGCCTCCTACGAGCAGTACTTC.

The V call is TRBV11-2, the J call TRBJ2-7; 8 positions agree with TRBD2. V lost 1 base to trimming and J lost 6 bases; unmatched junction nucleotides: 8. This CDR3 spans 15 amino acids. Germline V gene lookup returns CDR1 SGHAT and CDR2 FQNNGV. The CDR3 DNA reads TGTGCCAGCAGCTTAGTTGGCCTAGCGGGTGCCGAGCAGTACTTC. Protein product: CASSLVGLAGAEQYF.

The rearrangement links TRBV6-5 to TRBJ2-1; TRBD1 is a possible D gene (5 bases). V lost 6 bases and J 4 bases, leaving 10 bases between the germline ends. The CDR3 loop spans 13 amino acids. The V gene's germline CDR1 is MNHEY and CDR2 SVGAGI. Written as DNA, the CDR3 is TGTGCCAGCAGAGAAGACAGTTACAATGAGCAGTTCTTC. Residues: CASREDSYNEQFF.

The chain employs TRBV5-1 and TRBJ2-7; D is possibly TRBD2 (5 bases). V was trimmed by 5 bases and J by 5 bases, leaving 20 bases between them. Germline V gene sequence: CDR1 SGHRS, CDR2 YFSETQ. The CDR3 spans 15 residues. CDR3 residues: CASSVALGGFDEQYF. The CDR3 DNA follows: TGCGCCAGCAGTGTTGCTTTAGGAGGTTTCGACGAGCAGTACTTC.

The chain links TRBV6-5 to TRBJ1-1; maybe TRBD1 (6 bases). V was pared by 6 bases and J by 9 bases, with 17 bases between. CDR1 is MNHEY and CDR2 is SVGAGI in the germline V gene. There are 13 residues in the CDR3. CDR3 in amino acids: CASRLTTGPKAFF. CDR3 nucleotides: TGTGCCAGCAGACTCACAACAGGGCCCAAAGCTTTCTTT.

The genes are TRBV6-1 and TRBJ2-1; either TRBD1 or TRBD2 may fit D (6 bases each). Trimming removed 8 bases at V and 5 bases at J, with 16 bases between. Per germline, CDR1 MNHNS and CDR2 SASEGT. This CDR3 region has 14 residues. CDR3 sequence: CASRFRGLDNEQFF. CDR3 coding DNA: TGTGCCAGCCGCTTCCGGGGGCTGGACAATGAGCAGTTCTTC.

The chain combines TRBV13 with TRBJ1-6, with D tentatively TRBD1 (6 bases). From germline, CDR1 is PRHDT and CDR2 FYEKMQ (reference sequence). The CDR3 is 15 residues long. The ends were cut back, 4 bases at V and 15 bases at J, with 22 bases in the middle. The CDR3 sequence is CASSSRTVDVEGLHF. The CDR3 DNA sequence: TGTGCCAGCAGCTCCCGGACAGTGGACGTCGAGGGCCTCCACTTT.

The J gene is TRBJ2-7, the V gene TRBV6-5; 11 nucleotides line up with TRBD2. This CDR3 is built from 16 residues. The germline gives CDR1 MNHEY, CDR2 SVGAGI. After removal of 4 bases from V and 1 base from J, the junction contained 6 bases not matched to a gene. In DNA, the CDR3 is TGTGCCAGCAGTTTCGCCGGGACTAGCGGTTCCTACGAGCAGTACTTC. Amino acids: CASSFAGTSGSYEQYF.

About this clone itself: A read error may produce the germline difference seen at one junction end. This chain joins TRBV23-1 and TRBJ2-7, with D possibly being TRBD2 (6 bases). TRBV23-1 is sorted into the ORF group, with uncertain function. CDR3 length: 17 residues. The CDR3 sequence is CASSHPIWREVSDEQYF. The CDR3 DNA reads TGCGCCAGCAGTCACCCGATCTGGAGGGAAGTCTCCGACGAGCAGTACTTC.

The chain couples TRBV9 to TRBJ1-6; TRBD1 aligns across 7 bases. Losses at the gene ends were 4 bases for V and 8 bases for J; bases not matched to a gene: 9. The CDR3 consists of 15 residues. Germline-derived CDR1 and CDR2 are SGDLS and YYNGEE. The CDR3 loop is CASSLRGGLDSPLHF. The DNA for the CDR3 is TGTGCCAGCAGCTTACGAGGGGGCTTGGATTCACCCCTCCACTTT.

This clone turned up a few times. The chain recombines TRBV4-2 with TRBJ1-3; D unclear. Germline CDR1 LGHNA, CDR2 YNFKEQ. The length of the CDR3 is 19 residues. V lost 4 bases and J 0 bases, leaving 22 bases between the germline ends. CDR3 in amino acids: CASSPSGASATNSGNTIYF. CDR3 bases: TGTGCCAGCAGCCCCTCAGGAGCATCTGCTACTAACTCTGGAAACACCATATATTTT.